A single sample is the source of the 8 T cell receptor beta chains below, sequenced in a study of cytomegalovirus exposure and HLA in healthy donors. Sequencing was performed with immunoSEQ multiplex PCR; in TCRdb, only in-frame clones are kept and a portion is missing. The table shows about 98,000 clones, with over 75% occurring only once. Sequencing used PBMCs. The receptors were gathered from a young man in good health and CMV-seropositive.

V is TRBV19 and J is TRBJ2-1; 7 bases fit TRBD2. Germline V CDR1 and CDR2: LNHDA, SQIVND (reference sequence). V was pared by 2 bases and J by 4 bases, with 2 bases of the junction left unmatched. This CDR3 has 14 residues. CDR3 protein: CASSIPGGYNEQFF. DNA of the CDR3: TGTGCCAGTAGTATACCGGGAGGATACAATGAGCAGTTCTTC.

This clone was detected once. The CDR3 loop reads CASSKTQGLQQFF. Written as DNA, the CDR3 is TGTGCCAGCAGTAAGACACAGGGGCTACAGCAGTTCTTC. This chain joins TRBV6-5 and TRBJ2-1; TRBD1 matches 7 bases. With 5 bases clipped from V and 11 bases from J, the junction kept 9 bases outside the gene matches. The CDR3 sequence is 13 residues long. CDR1 and CDR2 from the germline V gene are MNHEY and SVGAGI.

This clone was seen a single time. The V and J genes are TRBV19 and TRBJ1-2, with TRBD1 matching 10 bases. The CDR3 runs 15 residues. Per germline, CDR1 LNHDA and CDR2 SQIVND (reference sequence). V shed 4 bases and J 7 bases; nucleotides not matched to a gene: 9. Here the CDR3 reads CASSTTPTGGTGYTF. In nucleotides, the CDR3 is TGTGCCAGTAGTACGACCCCGACAGGGGGCACTGGCTACACCTTC. Full variable domain (outside the CDR3, taken from reference TRBV19 and TRBJ1-2): DGGITQSPKYLFRKEGQNVTLSCEQNLNHDAMYWYRQDPGQGLRLIYYSQIVNDFQKGDIAEGYSVSREKKESFPLTVTSAQKNPTAFYLCASSTTPTGGTGYTFGSGTRLTVV.

The genes are TRBV7-3 and TRBJ2-2, with D maybe TRBD2 (6 bases). This CDR3 spans 15 amino acids. Germline V CDR1 and CDR2: SGHTA, FQGTGA. Trimming stripped 5 bases from V and 6 bases from J, with 16 bases between. The CDR3 reads CASSETSVQAGELFF. In nucleotides, the CDR3 is TGTGCCAGCAGCGAGACTAGTGTCCAAGCCGGGGAGCTGTTTTTT.

This chain links TRBV5-1 with TRBJ1-1, with D tentatively TRBD1 (6 bases). CDR1 is SGHRS, CDR2 YFSETQ, per germline. There are 16 residues in the CDR3. The ends were cut back, 4 bases at V and 2 bases at J, with 18 bases in the middle. This chain's CDR3 is CASSMLTGTGNTEAFF. Written as DNA, the CDR3 is TGCGCCAGCAGCATGTTAACAGGGACCGGTAACACTGAAGCTTTCTTT.

This clone appeared many times. V gene TRBV11-2 combines with J gene TRBJ2-7, with 7 bases matching TRBD1. V was pared by 5 bases and J by 3 bases, with 7 bases of the junction left unmatched. The CDR3 is 14 residues long. Germline CDR1 and CDR2: SGHAT and FQNNGV. DNA for the CDR3: TGTGCCAGCAGCCACGACAGGGTGGGCTACGAGCAGTACTTC. It yields the protein CASSHDRVGYEQYF. Complete variable domain (other parts from reference TRBV11-2 and TRBJ2-7): EAGVAQSPRYKIIEKRQSVAFWCNPISGHATLYWYQQILGQGPKLLIQFQNNGVVDDSQLPKDRFSAERLKGVDSTLKIQPAKLEDSAVYLCASSHDRVGYEQYFGPGTRLTVT.

The chain carries TRBV7-9 and TRBJ2-1, with 10 bases that match TRBD2. The ends lost 7 bases at V and 8 bases at J; junction bases unmatched: 8. Germline-derived CDR1 and CDR2 are SEHNR and FQNEAQ (reference sequence). The CDR3 has 14 amino acids. CDR3 sequence: CASTRLAGVYEQFF. The CDR3 DNA reads as TGTGCCAGCACGAGGCTAGCGGGAGTATATGAGCAGTTCTTC.

The chain employs TRBV9 and TRBJ2-7; 9 nucleotides line up with TRBD2. CDR1 SGDLS and CDR2 YYNGEE come from the germline V gene. The CDR3 length is 15 residues. V was pared by 0 bases and J by 2 bases, with 3 bases of the junction left unmatched. The DNA for the CDR3 is TGTGCCAGCAGCGTAGACGGCGGGAGGGCCTACGAGCAGTACTTC. Amino acids: CASSVDGGRAYEQYF.